The count of the clone carrying this T cell receptor beta chain is one. What it binds is unknown. Profiled with immunoSEQ multiplex PCR; TCRdb holds only in-frame clones, not every one. The data contain about 120,000 clones, over 85% of them singletons. These data are taken from a study of graft-versus-host responses after intestinal transplantation. Across the study: Transplantation in recipients was multivisceral, liver-intestinal, or isolated intestinal. Regarding the study as a whole: Recipient bone marrow held GvH clones, some seen earlier in ileum or blood.

Germline V gives CDR1 GTSNPN, CDR2 SVGIG (reference sequence). Between the trimmed V and J ends, which lost 2 bases and 10 bases, there was a span of 11 bases. This CDR3 spans 11 amino acids. V and J are TRBV30 and TRBJ1-1; D is perhaps TRBD1 (5 bases). Sequenced here: unstimulated CD4+ T cells sorted from spleen or lymph node cells, sampled before intestinal transplant. This sequence originates from a human donor who received an intestinal transplant. The CDR3 DNA sequence: TGTGCCTGGAGTCTACAGAGGGGAGCTTTCTTT. Its translation is CAWSLQRGAFF.